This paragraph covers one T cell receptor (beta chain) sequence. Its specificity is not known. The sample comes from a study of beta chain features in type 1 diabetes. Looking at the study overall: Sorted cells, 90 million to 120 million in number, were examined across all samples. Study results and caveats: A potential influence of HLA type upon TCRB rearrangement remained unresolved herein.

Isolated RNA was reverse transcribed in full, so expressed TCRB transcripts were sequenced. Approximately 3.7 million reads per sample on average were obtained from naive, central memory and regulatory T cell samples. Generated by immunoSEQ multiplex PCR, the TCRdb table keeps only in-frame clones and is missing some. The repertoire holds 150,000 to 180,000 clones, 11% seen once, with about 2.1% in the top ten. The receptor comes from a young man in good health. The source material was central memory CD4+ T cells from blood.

The DNA of the CDR3 is TGTGCCAGCAGTGAGGGGGCAGTGTATGGCTACACCTTC. Its translation: CASSEGAVYGYTF. The V gene is TRBV6-1, the J gene TRBJ1-2; tentative D call: TRBD1 (6 bases). The CDR3 is 13 amino acids. Germline V gene data show CDR1 as MNHNS and CDR2 as SASEGT. V gave up 3 bases and J gave up 5 bases, with 10 bases separating them.